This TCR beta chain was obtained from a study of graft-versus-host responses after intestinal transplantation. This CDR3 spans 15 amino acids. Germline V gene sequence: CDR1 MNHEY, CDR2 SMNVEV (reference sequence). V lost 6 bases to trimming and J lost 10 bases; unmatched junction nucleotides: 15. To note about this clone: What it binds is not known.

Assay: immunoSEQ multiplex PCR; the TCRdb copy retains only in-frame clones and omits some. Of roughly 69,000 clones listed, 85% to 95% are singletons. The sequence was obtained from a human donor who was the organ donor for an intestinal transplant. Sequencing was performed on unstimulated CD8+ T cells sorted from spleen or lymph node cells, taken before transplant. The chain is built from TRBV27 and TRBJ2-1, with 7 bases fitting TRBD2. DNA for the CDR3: TGTGCCAGCAGCGCATCCCCTGGCGGGAGCACCGAGCAGTTCTTC. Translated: CASSASPGGSTEQFF.